The 6 T cell receptor beta chains reported below all come from one sample, sequenced in a study of T cell responses to AZD1222 COVID-19 vaccine. The assay was immunoSEQ multiplex PCR, and TCRdb's table has in-frame clones only and misses some. The sample has 75,000 to 85,000 clones; 70% to 80% are singletons. The sample here was peripheral blood, taken 28 days after the second dose of the MenACWY control vaccine. Receptor source: an adult who received the MenACWY meningococcal vaccine as a control.

The chain couples TRBV19 to TRBJ1-2; TRBD1 matches at 9 bases. Trimming took 0 bases from V and 9 from J; bases not matched to a gene: 17. CDR1 is LNHDA, CDR2 SQIVND, per germline (reference sequence). The CDR3 loop spans 18 amino acids. The DNA of the CDR3 is TGTGCCAGTAGTATAGATCTGGGGTCCGTCGGGACAGGGAGTCGCTACACCTTC. The encoded protein is CASSIDLGSVGTGSRYTF.

There are a few counts of this clone. The CDR3 DNA reads as TGTGCCAGCAGCCCCCACTCCAGGGCCGAAGCTTTCTTT. Translating it yields CASSPHSRAEAFF. V gene TRBV11-1 combines with J gene TRBJ1-1, with D tentatively TRBD1 (5 bases). This CDR3 has 13 residues. V was pared by 5 bases and J by 8 bases, with 15 bases between. Germline V lookup: CDR1 SGHAT, CDR2 FQDESV (reference sequence).

The chain recombines TRBV6-5 with TRBJ1-1, with a possible D match to TRBD1 (5 bases). The CDR3 is made up of 14 amino acids. Germline CDR1 MNHEY, CDR2 SVGAGI. V shed 6 bases and J shed 1 base, with 12 bases lying between them. CDR3 residues: CASRGTGPNTEAFF. The DNA for the CDR3 is TGTGCCAGCAGGGGGACTGGCCCGAACACTGAAGCTTTCTTT.

V gene TRBV7-2 combines with J gene TRBJ2-2; 9 nucleotides align to TRBD1. The CDR3 length is 16 residues. V lost 6 bases, J lost 0 bases, and 5 bases stayed unmatched. Germline V gives CDR1 SGHTA, CDR2 FQGNSA. CDR3 nucleotides: TGTGCCAGCAGAGAACAGGGGGCGGCGAACACCGGGGAGCTGTTTTTT. It codes for CASREQGAANTGELFF.

The table lists this clone with a few counts. V gene TRBV3-1 (or the pseudogene TRBV3-2) combines with J gene TRBJ2-5, with 11 nucleotides matching TRBD2. Germline-derived CDR1 and CDR2 are LGHDT and YNNKEL (reference sequence). The CDR3 contains 18 residues. Germline trimming cut 4 bases from V and 5 bases from J; bases unmatched to any gene: 15. CDR3 amino acids: CASSLGFSSGGAQETQYF. The DNA of the CDR3 is TGTGCCAGCAGCCTTGGTTTTAGTAGCGGGGGGGCCCAGGAGACCCAGTACTTC.

The rearrangement links TRBV19 to TRBJ2-1, with 13 positions matching TRBD2. The CDR3 runs to 14 residues. The junction had 4 bases not matched to a gene; V was cut back by 6 bases and J by 8 bases. Germline V gene sequence: CDR1 LNHDA, CDR2 SQIVND (reference sequence). The CDR3 nucleotides read TGTGCCAGTAGCGGACTAGCGGGAGAGGATGAGCAGTTCTTC. It translates to CASSGLAGEDEQFF.